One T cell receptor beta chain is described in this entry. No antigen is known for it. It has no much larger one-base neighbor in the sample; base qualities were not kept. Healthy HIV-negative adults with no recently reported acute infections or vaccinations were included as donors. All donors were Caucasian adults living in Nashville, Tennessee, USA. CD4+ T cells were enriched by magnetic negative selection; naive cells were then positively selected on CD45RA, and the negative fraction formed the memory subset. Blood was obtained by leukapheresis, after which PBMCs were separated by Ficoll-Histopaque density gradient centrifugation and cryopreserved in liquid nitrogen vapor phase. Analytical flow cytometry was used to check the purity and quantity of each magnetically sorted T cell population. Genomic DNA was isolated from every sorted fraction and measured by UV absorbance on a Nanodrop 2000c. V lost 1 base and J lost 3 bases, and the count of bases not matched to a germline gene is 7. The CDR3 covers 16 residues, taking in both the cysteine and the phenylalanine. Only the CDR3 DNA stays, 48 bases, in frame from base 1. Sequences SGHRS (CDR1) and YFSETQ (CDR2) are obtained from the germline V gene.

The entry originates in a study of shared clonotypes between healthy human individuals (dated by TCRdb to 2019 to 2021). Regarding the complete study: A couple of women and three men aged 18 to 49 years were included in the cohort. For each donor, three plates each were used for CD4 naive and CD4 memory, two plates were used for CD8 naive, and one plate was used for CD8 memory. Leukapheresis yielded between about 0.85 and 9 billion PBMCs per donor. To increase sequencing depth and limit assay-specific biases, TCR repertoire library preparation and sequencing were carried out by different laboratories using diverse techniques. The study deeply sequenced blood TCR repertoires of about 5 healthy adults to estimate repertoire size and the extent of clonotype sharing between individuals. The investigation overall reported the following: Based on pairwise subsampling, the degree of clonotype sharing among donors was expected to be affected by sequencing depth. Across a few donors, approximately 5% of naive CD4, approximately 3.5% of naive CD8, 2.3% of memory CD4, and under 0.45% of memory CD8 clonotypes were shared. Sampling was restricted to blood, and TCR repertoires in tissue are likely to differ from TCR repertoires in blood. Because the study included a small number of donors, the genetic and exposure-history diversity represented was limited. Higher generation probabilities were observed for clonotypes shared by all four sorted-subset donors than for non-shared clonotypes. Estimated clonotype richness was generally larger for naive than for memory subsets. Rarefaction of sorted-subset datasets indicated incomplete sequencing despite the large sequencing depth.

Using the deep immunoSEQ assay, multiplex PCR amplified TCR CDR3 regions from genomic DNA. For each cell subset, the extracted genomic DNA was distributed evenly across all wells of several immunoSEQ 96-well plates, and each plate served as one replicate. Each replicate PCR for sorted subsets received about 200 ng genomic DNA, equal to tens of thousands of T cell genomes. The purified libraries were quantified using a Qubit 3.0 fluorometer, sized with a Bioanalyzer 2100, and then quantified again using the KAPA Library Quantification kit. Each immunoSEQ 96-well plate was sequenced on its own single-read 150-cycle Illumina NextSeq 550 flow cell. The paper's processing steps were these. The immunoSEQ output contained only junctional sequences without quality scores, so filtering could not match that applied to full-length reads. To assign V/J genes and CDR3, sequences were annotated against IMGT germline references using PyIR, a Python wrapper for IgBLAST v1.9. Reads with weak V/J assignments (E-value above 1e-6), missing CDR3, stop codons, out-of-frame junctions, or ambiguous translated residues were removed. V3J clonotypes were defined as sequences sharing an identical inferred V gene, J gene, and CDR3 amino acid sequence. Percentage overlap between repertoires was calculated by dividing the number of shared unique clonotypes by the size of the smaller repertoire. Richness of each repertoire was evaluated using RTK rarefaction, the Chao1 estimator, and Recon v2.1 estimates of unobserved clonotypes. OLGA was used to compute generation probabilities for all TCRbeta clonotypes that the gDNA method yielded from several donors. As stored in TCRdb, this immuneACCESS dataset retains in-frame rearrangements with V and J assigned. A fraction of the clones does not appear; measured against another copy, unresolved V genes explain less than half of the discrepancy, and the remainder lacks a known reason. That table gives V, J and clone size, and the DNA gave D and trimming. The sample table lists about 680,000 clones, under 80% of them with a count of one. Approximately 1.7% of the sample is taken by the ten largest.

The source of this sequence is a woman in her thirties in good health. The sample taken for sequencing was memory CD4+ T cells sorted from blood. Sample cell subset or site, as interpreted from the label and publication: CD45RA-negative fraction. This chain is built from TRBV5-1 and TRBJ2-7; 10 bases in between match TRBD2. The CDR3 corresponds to CASSLSLAGANYEQYF. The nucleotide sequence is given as TGCGCCAGCAGCTTGAGTCTAGCGGGGGCCAACTACGAGCAGTACTTC.